The following is a T cell receptor beta chain sequence with its context. The data originate from a study of PD-L1 blockade in urothelial cancer. The time point denotes: peripheral blood 6 weeks after treatment start. The germline V gene has CDR1 SGHNT and CDR2 YYREEE (reference sequence). The CDR3 length is 13 residues. V gave up 4 bases and J gave up 4 bases, with 11 bases separating them. Synthetic TCR analog templates were spiked into each PCR. The method was immunoSEQ multiplex PCR; TCRdb's version includes in-frame clones alone and lacks a portion of them. The data show roughly 76,000 clones, about 91% seen once.

The chain employs TRBV5-4 and TRBJ1-1; possible D gene TRBD1, 6 bases. The origin of this receptor is a woman aged 80 or older with urothelial cancer. The source material was PBMCs, sampled around atezolizumab (anti-PD-L1) treatment. The CDR3 nucleotides are TGTGCCAGCAGCCTTGACAGGCCCACTGAAGCTTTCTTT. Translation: CASSLDRPTEAFF.